The 5 T cell receptor beta chains reported below all come from one sample, sequenced in a study of breast tumors, draining lymph nodes, adjacent tissues. Breast cancer patients provided tissue from their axillary draining lymph nodes. TCRdb reprocessed the multiplex PCR reads with MiXCR, giving one entry per CDR3 protein. The data contain nearly 110,000 distinct CDR3 sequences, about 31% of them singletons. Sequenced sample: axillary lymph node tissue. These receptors all stem from a female donor with breast cancer. Some clones in this sample may be carry-over from other donors' samples.

The chain recombines TRBV7-9 with TRBJ2-7; the match to TRBD2 covers 14 bases. Germline V gene sequence: CDR1 SEHNR, CDR2 FQNEAQ (reference sequence). CDR3 length: 15 residues. V was clipped by 5 bases and J by 5 bases; unmatched bases: 5. The CDR3: CASSEGLAGEDEQYF. CDR3 sequence (DNA): TGTGCCAGCAGCGAGGGACTAGCGGGAGAAGACGAGCAGTACTTC.

The chain combines TRBV28 with TRBJ1-4; D remains ambiguous. Trimming removed 1 base from V and 8 bases from J, with 14 bases in between. Germline CDR1 is MDHEN and CDR2 is SYDVKM. This CDR3 contains 15 residues. The DNA of the CDR3 is TGTGCCAGCAGTTTATTTGGTCAGTTAGGAGAAAAACTGTTTTTT. Amino acids: CASSLFGQLGEKLFF.

This clonotype was seen at least ten times. The genes are TRBV7-9 and TRBJ1-2, with 9 nucleotides matching TRBD1. The junction had 6 bases not matched to a gene; V was cut back by 3 bases and J by 1 base. CDR3 length equals 16 residues. The germline V gene encodes CDR1 SEHNR and CDR2 FQNEAQ (reference sequence). The CDR3 here is CASSFRRDRVNYGYTF. The CDR3 DNA sequence: TGTGCCAGCAGCTTTAGGAGGGACAGGGTTAACTATGGCTACACCTTC.

This clonotype was seen at least ten times. J is TRBJ1-2 and V is TRBV4-3, with TRBD1 matching over 7 bases. This CDR3 region has 15 residues. Losses at the gene ends were 1 base for V and 5 bases for J; bases not matched to a gene: 7. CDR1 and CDR2 (germline): LGHNA, YSLEER. The CDR3 reads CASSQGRQGGYGYTF. For the CDR3, the DNA is TGCGCCAGCAGCCAAGGACGACAGGGCGGATATGGCTACACCTTC.

This clonotype was counted at least ten times. The chain combines TRBV20-1 with TRBJ2-1; 9 bases agree with TRBD2. Germline assignment: CDR1 DFQATT and CDR2 SNEGSKA (reference sequence). With 3 bases clipped from V and 6 bases from J, the junction kept 6 bases outside the gene matches. The CDR3 length is 14 residues. CDR3 in DNA: TGCAGTGCTAGGACTAGCGGTTCATTCAATGAGCAGTTCTTC. It codes for CSARTSGSFNEQFF.